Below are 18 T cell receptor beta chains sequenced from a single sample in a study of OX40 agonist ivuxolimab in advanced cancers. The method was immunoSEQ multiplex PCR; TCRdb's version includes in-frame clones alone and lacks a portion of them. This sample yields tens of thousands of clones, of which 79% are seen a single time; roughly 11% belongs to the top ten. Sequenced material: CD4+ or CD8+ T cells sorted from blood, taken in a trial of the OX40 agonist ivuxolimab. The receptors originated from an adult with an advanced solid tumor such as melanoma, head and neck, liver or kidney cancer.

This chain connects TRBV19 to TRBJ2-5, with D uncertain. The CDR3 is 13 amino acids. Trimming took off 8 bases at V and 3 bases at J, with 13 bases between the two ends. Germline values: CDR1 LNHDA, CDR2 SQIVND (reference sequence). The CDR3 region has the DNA TGTGCCAGTGGTGGGTCTATGAAAGAGACCCAGTACTTC. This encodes CASGGSMKETQYF. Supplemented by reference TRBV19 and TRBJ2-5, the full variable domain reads DGGITQSPKYLFRKEGQNVTLSCEQNLNHDAMYWYRQDPGQGLRLIYYSQIVNDFQKGDIAEGYSVSREKKESFPLTVTSAQKNPTAFYLCASGGSMKETQYFGPGTRLLVL.

The CDR3 nucleotides read TGTGCCAGCAGCTGGGGAGGGGTCGAGCAGTACTTC. This sequence encodes CASSWGGVEQYF. V usage is TRBV7-2 and J usage is TRBJ2-7; 7 bases align to TRBD2. The CDR3 consists of 12 residues. The germline V gene has CDR1 SGHTA and CDR2 FQGNSA. V gave up 4 bases and J gave up 6 bases; unmatched junction bases: 3.

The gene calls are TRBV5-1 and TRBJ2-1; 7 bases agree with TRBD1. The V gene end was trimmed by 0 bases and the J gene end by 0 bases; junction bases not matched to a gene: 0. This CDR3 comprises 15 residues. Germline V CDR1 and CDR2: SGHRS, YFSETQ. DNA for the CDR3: TGCGCCAGCAGCTTGGACAGGGGCTCCTACAATGAGCAGTTCTTC. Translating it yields CASSLDRGSYNEQFF.

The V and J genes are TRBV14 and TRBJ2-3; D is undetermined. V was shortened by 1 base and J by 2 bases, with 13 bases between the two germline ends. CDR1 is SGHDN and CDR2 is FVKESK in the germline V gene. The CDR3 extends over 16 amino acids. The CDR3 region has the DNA TGTGCCAGCAGCCAAGGATTGAGGAAAATCACAGATACGCAGTATTTT. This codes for CASSQGLRKITDTQYF.

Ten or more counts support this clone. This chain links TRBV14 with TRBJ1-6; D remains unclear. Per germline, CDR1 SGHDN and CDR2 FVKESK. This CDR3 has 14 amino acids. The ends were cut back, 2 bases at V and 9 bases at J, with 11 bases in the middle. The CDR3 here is CASSQLTAGSPLHF. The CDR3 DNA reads TGTGCCAGCAGCCAACTTACAGCAGGTTCACCCCTCCACTTT.

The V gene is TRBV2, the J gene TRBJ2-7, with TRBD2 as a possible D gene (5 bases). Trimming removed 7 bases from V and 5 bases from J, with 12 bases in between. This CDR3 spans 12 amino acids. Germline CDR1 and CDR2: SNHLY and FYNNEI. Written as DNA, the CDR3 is TGTGCCAGCACGGAGGTACGAAACGAGCAGTACTTC. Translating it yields CASTEVRNEQYF.

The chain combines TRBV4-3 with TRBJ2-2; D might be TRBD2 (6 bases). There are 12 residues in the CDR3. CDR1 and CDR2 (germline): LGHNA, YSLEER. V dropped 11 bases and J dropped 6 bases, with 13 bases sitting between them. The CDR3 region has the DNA TGCGCCTCGGGGGTGGGCCCCGGGGAGCTGTTTTTT. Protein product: CASGVGPGELFF.

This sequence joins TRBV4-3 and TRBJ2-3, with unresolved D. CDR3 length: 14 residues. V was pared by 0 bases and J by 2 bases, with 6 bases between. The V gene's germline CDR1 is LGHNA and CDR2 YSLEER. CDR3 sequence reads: CASSQEGNTDTQYF. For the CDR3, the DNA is TGCGCCAGCAGCCAAGAAGGGAACACAGATACGCAGTATTTT.

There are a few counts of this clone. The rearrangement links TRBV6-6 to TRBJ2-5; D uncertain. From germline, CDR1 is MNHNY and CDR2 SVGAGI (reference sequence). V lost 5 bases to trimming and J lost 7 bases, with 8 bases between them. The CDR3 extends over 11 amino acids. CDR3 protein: CASSPLVTQYF. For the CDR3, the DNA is TGTGCCAGCAGTCCGCTGGTGACCCAGTACTTC.

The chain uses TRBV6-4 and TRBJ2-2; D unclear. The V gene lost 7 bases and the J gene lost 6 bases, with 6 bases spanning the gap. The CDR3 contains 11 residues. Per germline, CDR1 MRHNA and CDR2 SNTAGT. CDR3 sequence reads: CASNSSGELFF. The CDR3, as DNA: TGTGCCAGCAACTCTTCCGGGGAGCTGTTTTTT.

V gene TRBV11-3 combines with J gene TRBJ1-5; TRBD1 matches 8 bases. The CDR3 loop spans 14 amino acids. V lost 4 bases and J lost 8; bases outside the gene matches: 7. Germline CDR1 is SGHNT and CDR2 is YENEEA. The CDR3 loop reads CASSSDRAAEPQHF. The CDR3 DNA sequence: TGTGCCAGCAGCTCGGACAGGGCAGCGGAGCCCCAGCATTTT.

The CDR3 loop reads CASSFGVAGGGNIQYF. The CDR3 coding sequence is TGTGCCAGCAGTTTTGGGGTAGCGGGAGGCGGAAACATTCAGTACTTC. The rearrangement joins TRBV27 to TRBJ2-4, with TRBD2 identical over 10 bases. Germline trimming cut 3 bases from V and 6 bases from J; bases unmatched to any gene: 8. There are 16 residues in the CDR3. The germline V gene encodes CDR1 MNHEY and CDR2 SMNVEV (reference sequence).

Written as DNA, the CDR3 is TGTGCCAGCAGCGTAGGCGCAGGGGGGGGCTCGGGATCACCCCTCCACTTT. Residues: CASSVGAGGGSGSPLHF. The V and J genes are TRBV9 and TRBJ1-6; 7 nucleotides agree with TRBD1. With V trimmed by 0 bases and J by 10 bases, 13 bases remained unmatched. The CDR3 covers 17 residues. The germline gives CDR1 SGDLS, CDR2 YYNGEE.

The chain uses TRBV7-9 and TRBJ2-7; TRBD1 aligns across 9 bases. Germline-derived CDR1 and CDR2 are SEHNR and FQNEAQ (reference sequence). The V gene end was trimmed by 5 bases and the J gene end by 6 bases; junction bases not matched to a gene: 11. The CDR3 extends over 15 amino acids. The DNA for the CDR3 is TGTGCCAGCAGCAGCCCGGGACAGGGAAGAGGCGAGCAGTACTTC. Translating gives CASSSPGQGRGEQYF.

The CDR3 protein is CASSLAWGGTYEQYF. CDR3 coding DNA: TGCGCCAGCAGCTTGGCCTGGGGGGGTACCTACGAGCAGTACTTC. This chain connects TRBV5-1 to TRBJ2-5; TRBD2 agrees at 7 bases. The last part of the DNA fits TRBJ2-7 better; the J call may be wrong. The CDR3 is 15 amino acids. From germline, CDR1 is SGHRS and CDR2 YFSETQ.

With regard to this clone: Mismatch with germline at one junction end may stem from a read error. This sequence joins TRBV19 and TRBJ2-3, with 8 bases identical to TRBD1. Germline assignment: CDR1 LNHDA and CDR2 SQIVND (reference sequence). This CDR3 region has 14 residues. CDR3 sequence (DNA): TGTGCCAGTAGTATAGGAGGCGGGACAGGTACGCAGTATTTT. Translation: CASSIGGGTGTQYF.

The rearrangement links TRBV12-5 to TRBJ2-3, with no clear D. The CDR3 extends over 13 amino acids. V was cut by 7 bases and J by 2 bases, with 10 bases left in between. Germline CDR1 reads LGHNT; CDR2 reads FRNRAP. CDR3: CASEEPNTDTQYF. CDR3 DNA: TGTGCTAGTGAGGAACCGAACACAGATACGCAGTATTTT.

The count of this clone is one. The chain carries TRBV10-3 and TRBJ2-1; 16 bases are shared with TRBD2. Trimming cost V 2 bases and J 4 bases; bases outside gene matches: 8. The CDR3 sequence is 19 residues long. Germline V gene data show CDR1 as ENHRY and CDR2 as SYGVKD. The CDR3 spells CAISEGTSGGAVRYNEQFF. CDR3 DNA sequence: TGTGCCATCAGTGAGGGGACTAGCGGGGGGGCCGTAAGGTACAATGAGCAGTTCTTC.